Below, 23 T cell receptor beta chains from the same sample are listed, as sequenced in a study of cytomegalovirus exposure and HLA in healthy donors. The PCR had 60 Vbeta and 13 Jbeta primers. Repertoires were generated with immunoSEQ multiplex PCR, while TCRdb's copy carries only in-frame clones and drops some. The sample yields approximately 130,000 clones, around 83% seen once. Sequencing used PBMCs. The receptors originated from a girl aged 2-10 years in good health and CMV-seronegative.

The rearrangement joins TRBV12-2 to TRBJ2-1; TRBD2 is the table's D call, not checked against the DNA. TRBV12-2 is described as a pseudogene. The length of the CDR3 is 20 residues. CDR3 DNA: TGTGCAAGTCGCTTCGGCGGGGGGCGGACTAGCGGGTTAGGAATCGATGAGCAGTTCTTC. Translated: CASRFGGGRTSGLGIDEQFF.

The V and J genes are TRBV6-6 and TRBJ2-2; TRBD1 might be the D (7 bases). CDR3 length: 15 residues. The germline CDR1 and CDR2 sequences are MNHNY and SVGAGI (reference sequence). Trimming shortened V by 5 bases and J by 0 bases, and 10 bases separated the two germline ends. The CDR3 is CASSRGTANTGELFF. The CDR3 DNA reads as TGTGCCAGCAGTCGGGGGACAGCGAACACCGGGGAGCTGTTTTTT.

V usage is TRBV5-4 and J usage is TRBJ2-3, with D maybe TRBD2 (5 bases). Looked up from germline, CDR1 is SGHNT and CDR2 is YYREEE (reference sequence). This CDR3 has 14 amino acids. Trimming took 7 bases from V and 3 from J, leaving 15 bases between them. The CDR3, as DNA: TGTGCCAGCCAAGGCGGGCAGCCAACAGATACGCAGTATTTT. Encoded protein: CASQGGQPTDTQYF.

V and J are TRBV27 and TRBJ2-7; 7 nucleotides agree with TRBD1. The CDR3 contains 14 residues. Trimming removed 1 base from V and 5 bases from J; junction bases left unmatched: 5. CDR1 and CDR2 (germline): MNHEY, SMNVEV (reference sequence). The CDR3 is CASSLWSGGDEQYF. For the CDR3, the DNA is TGTGCCAGCAGTTTATGGTCAGGGGGAGACGAGCAGTACTTC.

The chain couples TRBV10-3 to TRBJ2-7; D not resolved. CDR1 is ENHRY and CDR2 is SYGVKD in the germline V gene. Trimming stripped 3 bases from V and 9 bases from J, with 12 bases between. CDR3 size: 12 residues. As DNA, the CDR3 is TGTGCCATCAGTGAAGAGCCCCCTGGGCAGTACTTC. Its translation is CAISEEPPGQYF.

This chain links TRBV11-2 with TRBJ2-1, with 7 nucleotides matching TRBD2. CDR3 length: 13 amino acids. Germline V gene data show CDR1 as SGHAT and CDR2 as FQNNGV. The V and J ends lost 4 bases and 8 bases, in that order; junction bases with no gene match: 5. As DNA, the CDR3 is TGTGCCAGCAGCTGGTACCGGGAGGATGAGCAGTTCTTC. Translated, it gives CASSWYREDEQFF.

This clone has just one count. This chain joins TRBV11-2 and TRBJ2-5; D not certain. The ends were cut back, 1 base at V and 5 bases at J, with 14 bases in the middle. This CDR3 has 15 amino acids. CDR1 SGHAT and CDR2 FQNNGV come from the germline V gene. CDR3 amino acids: CASSLGRQFGETQYF. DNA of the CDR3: TGTGCCAGCAGCTTAGGGCGGCAGTTCGGGGAGACCCAGTACTTC. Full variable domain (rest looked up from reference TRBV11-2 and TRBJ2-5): EAGVAQSPRYKIIEKRQSVAFWCNPISGHATLYWYQQILGQGPKLLIQFQNNGVVDDSQLPKDRFSAERLKGVDSTLKIQPAKLEDSAVYLCASSLGRQFGETQYFGPGTRLLVL.

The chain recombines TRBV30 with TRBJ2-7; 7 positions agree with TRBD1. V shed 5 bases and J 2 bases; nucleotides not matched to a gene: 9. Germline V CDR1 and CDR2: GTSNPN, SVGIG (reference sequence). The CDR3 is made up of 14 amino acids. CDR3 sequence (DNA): TGTGCCTGGGCCGGACAGGCAATTACCTACGAGCAGTACTTC. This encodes CAWAGQAITYEQYF.

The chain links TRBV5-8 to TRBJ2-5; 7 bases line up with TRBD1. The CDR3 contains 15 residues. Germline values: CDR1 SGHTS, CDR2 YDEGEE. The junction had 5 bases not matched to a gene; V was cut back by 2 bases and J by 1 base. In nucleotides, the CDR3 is TGTGCCAGCAGCTTTCGAGGACAGGTCCAAGAGACCCAGTACTTC. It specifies CASSFRGQVQETQYF.

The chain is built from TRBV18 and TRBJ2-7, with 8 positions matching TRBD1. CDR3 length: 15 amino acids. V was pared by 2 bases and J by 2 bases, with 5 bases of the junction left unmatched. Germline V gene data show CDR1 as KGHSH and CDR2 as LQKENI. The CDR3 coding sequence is TGTGCCAGCTCACCAGGACAGGGAAATACCTACGAGCAGTACTTC. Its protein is CASSPGQGNTYEQYF.

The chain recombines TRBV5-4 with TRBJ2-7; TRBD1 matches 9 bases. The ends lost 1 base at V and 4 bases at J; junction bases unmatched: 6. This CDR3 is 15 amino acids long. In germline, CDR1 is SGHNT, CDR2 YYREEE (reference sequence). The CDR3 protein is CASSLSQGAGYEQYF. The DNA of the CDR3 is TGTGCCAGCAGCTTGTCACAGGGGGCTGGTTACGAGCAGTACTTC.

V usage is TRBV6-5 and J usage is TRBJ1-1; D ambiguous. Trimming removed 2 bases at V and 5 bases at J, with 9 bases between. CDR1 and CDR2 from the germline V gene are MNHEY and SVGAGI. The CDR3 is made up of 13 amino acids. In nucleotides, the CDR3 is TGTGCCAGCAGTTACGGTGGAGGTACTGAAGCTTTCTTT. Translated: CASSYGGGTEAFF.

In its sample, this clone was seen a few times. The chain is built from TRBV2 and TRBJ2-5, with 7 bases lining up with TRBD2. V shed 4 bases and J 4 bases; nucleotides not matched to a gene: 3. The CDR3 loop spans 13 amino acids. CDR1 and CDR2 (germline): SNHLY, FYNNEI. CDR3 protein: CASSGLAVETQYF. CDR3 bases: TGTGCCAGCAGTGGACTAGCAGTAGAGACCCAGTACTTC.

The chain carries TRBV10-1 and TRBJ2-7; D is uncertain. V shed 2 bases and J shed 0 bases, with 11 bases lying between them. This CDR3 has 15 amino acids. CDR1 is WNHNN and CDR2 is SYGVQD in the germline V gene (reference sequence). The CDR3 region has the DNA TGCGCCAGCAGTGAGATATCAGGTAGCTCCTACGAGCAGTACTTC. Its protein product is CASSEISGSSYEQYF.

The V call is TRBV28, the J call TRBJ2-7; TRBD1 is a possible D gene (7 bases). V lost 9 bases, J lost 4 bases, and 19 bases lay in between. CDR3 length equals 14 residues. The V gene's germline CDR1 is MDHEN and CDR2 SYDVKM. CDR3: CASRPVSGGYEQYF. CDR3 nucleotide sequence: TGTGCCAGTAGACCCGTTTCAGGGGGGTACGAGCAGTACTTC. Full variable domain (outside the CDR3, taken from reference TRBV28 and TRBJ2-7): DVKVTQSSRYLVKRTGEKVFLECVQDMDHENMFWYRQDPGLGLRLIYFSYDVKMKEKGDIPEGYSVSREKKERFSLILESASTNQTSMYLCASRPVSGGYEQYFGPGTRLTVT.

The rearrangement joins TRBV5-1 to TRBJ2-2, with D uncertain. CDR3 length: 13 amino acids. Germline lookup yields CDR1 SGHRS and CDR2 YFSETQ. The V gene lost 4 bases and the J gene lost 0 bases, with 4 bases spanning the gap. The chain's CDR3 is CASSLTNTGELFF. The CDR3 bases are TGCGCCAGCAGCCTAACGAACACCGGGGAGCTGTTTTTT.

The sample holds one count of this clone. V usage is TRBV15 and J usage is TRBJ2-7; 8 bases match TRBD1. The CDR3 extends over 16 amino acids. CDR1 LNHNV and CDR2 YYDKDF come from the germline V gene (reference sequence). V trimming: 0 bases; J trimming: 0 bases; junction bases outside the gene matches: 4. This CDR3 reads CATSREFGQGSYEQYF. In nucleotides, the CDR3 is TGTGCCACCAGCAGAGAATTTGGACAGGGCTCCTACGAGCAGTACTTC.

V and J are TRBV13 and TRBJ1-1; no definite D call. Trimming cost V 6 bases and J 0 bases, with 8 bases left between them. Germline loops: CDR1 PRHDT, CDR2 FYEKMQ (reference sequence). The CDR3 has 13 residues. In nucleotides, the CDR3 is TGTGCCAGCAGAACAGACATGAACACTGAAGCTTTCTTT. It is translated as CASRTDMNTEAFF.

The CDR3 is CASSPGQGGEDEQFF. In nucleotides, the CDR3 is TGTGCCAGTAGTCCCGGACAGGGGGGGGAAGATGAGCAGTTCTTC. This sequence joins TRBV19 and TRBJ2-1; TRBD1 matches at 10 bases. Unmatched junction bases numbered 9, after V lost 5 bases and J lost 8 bases. The CDR3 is made up of 15 amino acids. CDR1 LNHDA and CDR2 SQIVND come from the germline V gene (reference sequence).

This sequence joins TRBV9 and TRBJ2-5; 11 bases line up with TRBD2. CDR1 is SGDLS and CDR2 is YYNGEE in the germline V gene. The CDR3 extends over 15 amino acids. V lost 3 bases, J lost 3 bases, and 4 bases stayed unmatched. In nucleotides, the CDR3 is TGTGCCAGCAGCGCGGGACTAGCGGAGGAAGAGACCCAGTACTTC. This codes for CASSAGLAEEETQYF.

The chain's CDR3 is CASSPRLDTKGTDTQYF. CDR3 coding DNA: TGTGCCAGCTCACCTCGCCTCGACACCAAGGGCACAGATACGCAGTATTTT. V usage is TRBV18 and J usage is TRBJ2-3, with D unresolved. CDR1 is KGHSH, CDR2 LQKENI, per germline. V shed 3 bases and J shed 1 base, with 17 bases lying between them. The CDR3 length is 17 residues.

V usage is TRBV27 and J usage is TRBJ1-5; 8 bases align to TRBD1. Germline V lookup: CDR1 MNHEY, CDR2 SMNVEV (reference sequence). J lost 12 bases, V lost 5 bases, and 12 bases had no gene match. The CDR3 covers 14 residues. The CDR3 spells CASSLSEDRVIQHF. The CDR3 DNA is TGTGCCAGCAGTCTCTCCGAGGACAGGGTGATCCAGCATTTT.

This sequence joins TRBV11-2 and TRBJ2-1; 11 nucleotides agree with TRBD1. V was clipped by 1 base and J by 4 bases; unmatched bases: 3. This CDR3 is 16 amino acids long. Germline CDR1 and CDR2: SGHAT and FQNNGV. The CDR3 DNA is TGTGCCAGCAGCTTAGGAGGGACAGGGGGGTACAATGAGCAGTTCTTC. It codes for CASSLGGTGGYNEQFF.